The sequence of this T cell receptor (beta chain) was determined in a study of cytomegalovirus exposure and HLA in healthy donors. General observations from the study: According to a later analysis, donors in an Asian-associated ancestry cluster reportedly had fewer N-insertions than the roughly 720-donor mean.

This PCR relied on a set of 60 Vbeta primers and 13 Jbeta primers. Profiled with immunoSEQ multiplex PCR; TCRdb holds only in-frame clones, not every one. The sample holds roughly 120,000 clones; 80% are singletons and the top ten take roughly 3.5%. The CDR3 length is 15 residues. In germline, CDR1 is MNHNS, CDR2 SASEGT. The junction had 2 bases not matched to a gene; V was cut back by 3 bases and J by 4 bases. A word on this clone: Antigen unknown.

This TCR came from a male donor in good health and CMV-seronegative. The V call is TRBV6-1, the J call TRBJ2-6; 8 bases are shared with TRBD1. The sample comprised PBMCs. The CDR3 bases are TGTGCCAGCAGTGAGACAGGGGAAGGGGCCAACGTCCTGACTTTC. Amino acids: CASSETGEGANVLTF.